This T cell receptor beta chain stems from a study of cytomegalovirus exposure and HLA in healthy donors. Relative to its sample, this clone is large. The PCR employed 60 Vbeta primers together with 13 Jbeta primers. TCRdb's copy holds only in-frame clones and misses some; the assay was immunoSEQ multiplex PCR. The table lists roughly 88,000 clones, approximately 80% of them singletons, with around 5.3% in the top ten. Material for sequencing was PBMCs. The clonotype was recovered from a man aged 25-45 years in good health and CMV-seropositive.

The CDR3 sequence: CASSPRGGVSGANVLTF. CDR3 sequence (DNA): TGCGCCAGCAGCCCCAGGGGCGGCGTCTCTGGGGCCAACGTCCTGACTTTC. The rearrangement links TRBV4-3 to TRBJ2-6; the D gene is possibly TRBD1 (6 bases). The germline V gene has CDR1 LGHNA and CDR2 YSLEER. The CDR3 totals 17 residues. The V end lost 4 bases, the J end lost 0 bases, and 13 bases lay between the germline ends.